Sequencing of this TCR beta chain was carried out in a study of T cells after yellow fever vaccination. In TCRdb, the 5' RACE reads were re-called with MiXCR into one record per CDR3 protein. This sample carries roughly 250,000 distinct CDR3 sequences, 10% to 15% of them seen once, and the ten largest clones take about 0.54%. The source material was CD4+ T cells sorted from PBMCs, sampled 45 days after the yellow fever booster vaccination. The source is a man between 25 and 39 years old who received the YFV17D yellow fever vaccine.

The rearrangement links TRBV12-3 or TRBV12-4 to TRBJ2-1, with TRBD2 as a possible D gene (6 bases). Deletions cut 6 bases from V and 8 bases from J, with 14 bases between. The CDR3 has 13 residues. The CDR3 DNA is TGTGCCAGCAGCCCGACTAGAAATGATGAGCAGTTCTTC. Encoded protein: CASSPTRNDEQFF.